Each of the 21 T cell receptor beta chains below was sequenced from the same sample in a study of blood T cells in healthy people across ages. Then a second PCR, running roughly 7 to 12 cycles, was carried out with a sample-barcoded 5' primer and a J-beta primer mix. Each CDR3 protein is one row after TCRdb ran MiXCR on the 5' RACE reads. The table includes around 1,500,000 distinct CDR3 sequences, approximately 40% detected once. The specimen sequenced was blood. The receptor source for this set is a woman aged 18-30 years in good health.

In its sample, this clonotype was seen a few times. This chain links TRBV20-1 with TRBJ2-3; 10 bases agree with TRBD2. With 5 bases clipped from V and 5 bases from J, the junction kept 4 bases outside the gene matches. The CDR3 has 13 amino acids. CDR1 DFQATT and CDR2 SNEGSKA come from the germline V gene (reference sequence). This CDR3 reads CSAGSGGRDTQYF. The DNA of the CDR3 is TGCAGTGCTGGTAGCGGGGGGCGAGATACGCAGTATTTT.

J is TRBJ2-5 and V is TRBV20-1, with 7 positions matching TRBD2. Germline-derived CDR1 and CDR2 are DFQATT and SNEGSKA (reference sequence). This CDR3 is 16 amino acids long. V gave up 6 bases and J gave up 11 bases; unmatched junction bases: 24. The CDR3 coding sequence is TGCAGTGCGACGGGCGGGGGTCTAATATCTTTGGTGGAGCAGTACTTC. Residues: CSATGGGLISLVEQYF.

This clonotype showed up many times. The CDR3 sequence is CASSLDGGGDTQYF. CDR3 in DNA: TGTGCCAGCAGTTTGGACGGGGGGGGAGATACGCAGTATTTT. The chain employs TRBV12-3 or TRBV12-4 and TRBJ2-3, with 8 bases that match TRBD2. Losses at the gene ends were 3 bases for V and 5 bases for J; bases not matched to a gene: 4. CDR3 size: 14 residues.

This clonotype was seen more than once but under ten times. This sequence joins TRBV12-3 or TRBV12-4 and TRBJ2-1; the match to TRBD2 covers 8 bases. With V trimmed by 5 bases and J by 3 bases, 6 bases remained unmatched. CDR3 length: 15 residues. The CDR3 spells CASSISGTNYNEQFF. In nucleotides, the CDR3 is TGTGCCAGCAGTATTAGCGGGACAAACTACAATGAGCAGTTCTTC.

The V call is TRBV6-5, the J call TRBJ2-3; possibly TRBD1 or TRBD2 for D (5 bases each). Germline lookup yields CDR1 MNHEY and CDR2 SVGAGI. The V and J ends lost 0 bases and 0 bases respectively, with 10 bases between them. The CDR3 has 16 residues. In nucleotides, the CDR3 is TGTGCCAGCAGTTACTCGGGGACGCTGAGCACAGATACGCAGTATTTT. It encodes CASSYSGTLSTDTQYF.

This clonotype was seen a handful of times. J is TRBJ1-5 and V is TRBV6-5, with D perhaps matching TRBD1 (6 bases). Trimming removed 6 bases from V and 4 bases from J, with 10 bases in between. Germline lookup yields CDR1 MNHEY and CDR2 SVGAGI. The CDR3 sequence is 13 residues long. This CDR3 reads CASRTGINQPQHF. CDR3 nucleotides: TGTGCCAGCAGAACAGGGATTAATCAGCCCCAGCATTTT.

This clonotype occurred a few times. The chain is built from TRBV12-3 or TRBV12-4 and TRBJ1-5; 8 nucleotides match TRBD1. Trimming took 6 bases from V and 5 from J; bases not matched to a gene: 6. The CDR3 spans 14 residues. The chain's CDR3 is CASSPTGDHQPQHF. CDR3 nucleotide sequence: TGTGCCAGCAGCCCGACAGGGGATCATCAGCCCCAGCATTTT.

The table lists this clonotype with a few counts. The rearrangement links TRBV2 to TRBJ2-3; D is tentatively TRBD1 or TRBD2 (5 bases each). The CDR3 has 16 amino acids. The germline gives CDR1 SNHLY, CDR2 FYNNEI. Trimming left V 3 bases short and J 0 bases short, with 13 bases between. CDR3 amino acids: CASSDRDGKSTDTQYF. In DNA form, the CDR3 reads TGTGCCAGCAGTGACCGGGACGGAAAAAGCACAGATACGCAGTATTTT.

V usage is TRBV4-1 and J usage is TRBJ1-6; 7 nucleotides align to TRBD1. Trimming removed 0 bases from V and 0 bases from J; junction bases left unmatched: 17. Germline CDR1 and CDR2: MGHRA and YSYEKL. This CDR3 spans 22 amino acids. The CDR3 here is CASSQDGGTVNSAGSYNSPLHF. Here the CDR3 DNA reads TGCGCCAGCAGCCAAGATGGGGGGACAGTCAATTCCGCCGGCTCCTATAATTCACCCCTCCACTTT.

The chain joins TRBV12-3 or TRBV12-4 to TRBJ2-7, with D perhaps TRBD1 (5 bases). The ends were cut back, 8 bases at V and 2 bases at J, with 19 bases in the middle. This CDR3 spans 15 amino acids. CDR3 region: CASATLQGIPYEQYF. The DNA of the CDR3 is TGTGCCAGCGCAACCCTCCAGGGTATCCCCTACGAGCAGTACTTC.

This chain joins TRBV27 and TRBJ1-2; D remains unclear. V lost 8 bases and J 6 bases, leaving 19 bases between the germline ends. The germline V gene encodes CDR1 MNHEY and CDR2 SMNVEV (reference sequence). The CDR3 is 14 amino acids. The CDR3 region is CASRPTAQTNGYTF. DNA for the CDR3: TGTGCCAGCCGACCCACGGCCCAGACCAATGGCTACACCTTC.

The V gene is TRBV6-1, the J gene TRBJ2-1; D remains ambiguous. Germline V lookup: CDR1 MNHNS, CDR2 SASEGT. Trimming left V 8 bases short and J 3 bases short, with 20 bases between. The CDR3 consists of 16 residues. The CDR3 DNA reads as TGTGCCAGCTCTACCCTTGACCCAGTAGGCTACAATGAGCAGTTCTTC. It translates to CASSTLDPVGYNEQFF.

Comment on this clonotype: Relative to the germline gene, one junction end is altered; a read error may explain this. CDR3 loop: CASSLRSGDRGHTF. DNA for the CDR3: TGTGCCAGCAGCTTGAGATCAGGGGACCGTGGCCACACCTTC. This chain uses TRBV5-4 with TRBJ1-2; TRBD1 is a possible D gene (6 bases). Germline V gene lookup returns CDR1 SGHNT and CDR2 YYREEE (reference sequence). The CDR3 has 14 amino acids. The entire variable domain, with the rest obtained from reference TRBV5-4 and TRBJ1-2, is as follows: ETGVTQSPTHLIKTRGQQVTLRCSSQSGHNTVSWYQQALGQGPQFIFQYYREEENGRGNFPPRFSGLQFPNYSSELNVNALELDDSALYLCASSLRSGDRGHTFGSGTRLTVV.

This clonotype was found a few times. This sequence joins TRBV6-6 and TRBJ1-2; TRBD1 agrees at 8 bases. CDR1 and CDR2 from the germline V gene are MNHNY and SVGAGI (reference sequence). Trimming removed 6 bases from V and 4 bases from J; junction bases left unmatched: 7. The CDR3 consists of 14 residues. The chain's CDR3 is CASRAGGAGYGYTF. CDR3 DNA sequence: TGTGCCAGCAGGGCAGGGGGCGCGGGCTATGGCTACACCTTC.

There are a few counts of this clonotype. The CDR3: CASSQPGLPSTDTQYF. CDR3 coding DNA: TGTGCCAGCAGCCAACCCGGACTACCATCCACAGATACGCAGTATTTT. This chain links TRBV7-2 with TRBJ2-3; D may be TRBD2 (6 bases). Germline CDR1 reads SGHTA; CDR2 reads FQGNSA. The V gene lost 5 bases and the J gene lost 2 bases, with 17 bases spanning the gap. This CDR3 comprises 16 residues.

This clonotype appeared a few times. The V gene is TRBV2, the J gene TRBJ1-1; tentatively, D is TRBD1 (6 bases). The CDR3 has 15 residues. CDR1 and CDR2 (germline): SNHLY, FYNNEI. Trimming left V 6 bases short and J 1 base short, with 15 bases between. CDR3 nucleotides: TGTGCCAGCAGGAGAACGACAGGACGGAACACTGAAGCTTTCTTT. Translated, it gives CASRRTTGRNTEAFF.

This chain links TRBV20-1 with TRBJ1-2, with TRBD1 identical over 8 bases. The J segment lost 5 bases and the V segment lost 0 bases, leaving 14 bases of the junction unmatched. The CDR3 sequence is 17 residues long. Germline assignment: CDR1 DFQATT and CDR2 SNEGSKA (reference sequence). CDR3 nucleotide sequence: TGCAGTGCTAGAGACCAAAAGCAGAAACAGGGGGTTTATGGCTACACCTTC. This sequence encodes CSARDQKQKQGVYGYTF.

The chain has TRBV11-2 and TRBJ1-2; TRBD1 might be the D (6 bases). The CDR3 extends over 13 amino acids. CDR1 is SGHAT, CDR2 FQNNGV, per germline. V gave up 5 bases and J gave up 8 bases, with 15 bases separating them. CDR3 in amino acids: CASSIGTTEGYTF. CDR3 in DNA: TGTGCCAGCAGCATAGGGACAACGGAGGGCTACACCTTC.

The chain joins TRBV25-1 to TRBJ2-7, with D possibly TRBD2 on 7 matching bases. The assigned J gene may be wrong: the sequence end matches TRBJ2-5 better. Germline V gene sequence: CDR1 MGHDK, CDR2 SYGVNS. CDR3 length: 14 amino acids. The CDR3 reads CASSEPGRGETQYF. In nucleotides, the CDR3 is TGTGCCAGCAGTGAGCCAGGGAGGGGGGAGACCCAGTACTTC.

The rearrangement uses TRBV3-1 and TRBJ2-3, with D possibly being TRBD1 (7 bases). Germline loops: CDR1 LGHDT, CDR2 YNNKEL (reference sequence). The CDR3 is 17 amino acids. The V and J ends lost 1 base and 2 bases respectively, with 16 bases between them. The CDR3 DNA reads as TGTGCCAGCAGCCAAGGGGCAGGGGGGAGTTTCACAGATACGCAGTATTTT. This sequence encodes CASSQGAGGSFTDTQYF.

For this clonotype: The junction departs from the called germline gene at one end, perhaps through a read error. The chain couples TRBV20-1 to TRBJ2-1; 13 positions agree with TRBD2. Germline V gene lookup returns CDR1 DFQATT and CDR2 SNEGSKA (reference sequence). CDR3 length equals 14 residues. This chain's CDR3 is CSARLAGGHNGQFF. Here the CDR3 DNA reads TGCAGTGCTCGACTAGCGGGAGGACACAATGGGCAGTTCTTC.